These 6 T cell receptor beta chains were sequenced from one sample in a study of cytomegalovirus exposure and HLA in healthy donors. Vbeta (60) and Jbeta (13) primers were used in the PCR. Only in-frame clones appear in the TCRdb table, and some are missing; sequencing was by immunoSEQ multiplex PCR. The table shows 150,000 to 200,000 clones, with around a tenth occurring only once. Sequenced input: PBMCs. Receptor source: a young woman in good health and CMV-seropositive.

Only a few counts were recorded for this clone. This sequence joins TRBV6-4 and TRBJ1-4; the D is unclear. Germline CDR1 and CDR2: MRHNA and SNTAGT. V was clipped by 3 bases and J by 7 bases, with 15 bases between them. The CDR3 length is 15 residues. The CDR3 sequence is CASSESPLAGEKLFF. In DNA form, the CDR3 reads TGTGCCAGCAGTGAATCACCCCTTGCGGGTGAAAAACTGTTTTTT.

This clone was recorded a few times. The genes are TRBV4-1 and TRBJ2-3; no clear D gene. CDR3 length equals 16 residues. Trimming took 4 bases from V and 0 from J, leaving 14 bases between them. CDR1 is MGHRA and CDR2 is YSYEKL in the germline V gene. The CDR3 region has the DNA TGCGCCAGCAGCCCTACTCCCCCGCAAAGCACAGATACGCAGTATTTT. Amino acid sequence: CASSPTPPQSTDTQYF.

This clone has only a few counts. The chain employs TRBV2 and TRBJ1-5; a weak D match, TRBD1 (5 bases). The CDR3 sequence is 13 residues long. Per germline, CDR1 SNHLY and CDR2 FYNNEI. The ends were cut back, 7 bases at V and 7 bases at J, with 14 bases in the middle. CDR3 sequence (DNA): TGTGCCAGCACGGGGGGGGTTTGGCAGCCCCAGCATTTT. Amino acids: CASTGGVWQPQHF.

The chain employs TRBV9 and TRBJ2-1, with 8 positions matching TRBD2. Per germline, CDR1 SGDLS and CDR2 YYNGEE. After removal of 0 bases from V and 4 bases from J, the junction contained 12 bases not matched to a gene. This CDR3 is 18 amino acids long. DNA of the CDR3: TGTGCCAGCAGCGTAGTAGGAAGAGCGGGAGTTGGGTACAATGAGCAGTTCTTC. Amino acids: CASSVVGRAGVGYNEQFF.

J is TRBJ2-1 and V is TRBV20-1; no firm D call. CDR1 and CDR2 (germline): DFQATT, SNEGSKA (reference sequence). V lost 7 bases and J 5 bases, leaving 9 bases between the germline ends. This CDR3 has 11 residues. CDR3: CSGLDHNEQFF. The CDR3 nucleotides are TGCAGTGGCCTAGATCACAATGAGCAGTTCTTC.

This clone has just a few counts. The chain has TRBV18 and TRBJ2-3; D not resolved. The germline CDR1 and CDR2 sequences are KGHSH and LQKENI. Trimming pared 5 bases from V and 2 bases from J, leaving 5 bases between. CDR3 size: 12 residues. CDR3 DNA sequence: TGTGCCAGCTCAACAGACACAGATACGCAGTATTTT. It encodes CASSTDTDTQYF.